The 9 T cell receptor beta chains below were found in one sample sequenced in a study of blood T cells in healthy people across ages. PCR was performed a second time for about 6 to 12 cycles using a sample-barcoded 5' primer and a J-beta primer mix. TCRdb redid the calling of the 5' RACE reads with MiXCR, one entry per CDR3 protein. The sample carries approximately 820,000 distinct CDR3 sequences, more than 40% recorded once. What was sequenced was blood. These receptors all come from a man in his sixties in good health.

The rearrangement uses TRBV12-3 or TRBV12-4 and TRBJ2-3; 8 nucleotides align to TRBD1. V lost 5 bases to trimming and J lost 14 bases; unmatched junction nucleotides: 6. The CDR3 sequence is 11 residues long. CDR3 amino acids: CASSDRGFAYF. Written as DNA, the CDR3 is TGTGCCAGCAGTGACAGGGGATTTGCGTATTTT.

The rearrangement joins TRBV29-1 to TRBJ2-1; perhaps D is TRBD1 or TRBD2 (6 bases each). Germline CDR1 SQVTM, CDR2 ANQGSEA. The V end lost 7 bases, the J end lost 7 bases, and 14 bases lay between the germline ends. The CDR3 totals 12 residues. For the CDR3, the DNA is TGCAGCGCCCGAGGGGGGAGTAATGAGCAGTTCTTC. Protein sequence: CSARGGSNEQFF.

This clonotype was counted between two and nine times. The chain is built from TRBV11-2 and TRBJ2-1; D not resolved. V lost 4 bases to trimming and J lost 9 bases, with 16 bases between them. Per the germline V gene, CDR1 is SGHAT and CDR2 is FQNNGV. This CDR3 comprises 14 residues. The CDR3 nucleotides read TGTGCCAGCAGCTCTGAACCAGAGTTGGGTGAGCAGTTCTTC. It codes for CASSSEPELGEQFF. Looking up the rest from reference TRBV11-2 and TRBJ2-1 gives the full variable domain: EAGVAQSPRYKIIEKRQSVAFWCNPISGHATLYWYQQILGQGPKLLIQFQNNGVVDDSQLPKDRFSAERLKGVDSTLKIQPAKLEDSAVYLCASSSEPELGEQFFGPGTRLTVL.

The chain uses TRBV12-5 and TRBJ1-1, with TRBD1 as a possible D gene (5 bases). Germline values: CDR1 LGHNT, CDR2 FRNRAP. This CDR3 has 18 residues. Trimming left V 0 bases short and J 2 bases short, with 19 bases between. The chain's CDR3 is CASGLVPSGNWGNTEAFF. The CDR3 nucleotides are TGTGCTAGTGGTTTGGTACCTTCAGGGAATTGGGGTAACACTGAAGCTTTCTTT.

This rearrangement joins TRBV10-3 to TRBJ1-2; no firm D call. Trimming removed 4 bases at V and 2 bases at J, with 8 bases between. This CDR3 region has 13 residues. CDR1 is ENHRY and CDR2 is SYGVKD in the germline V gene. The CDR3, as DNA: TGTGCCATCAGTGTGACCTTAAACTATGGCTACACCTTC. Its translation is CAISVTLNYGYTF.

About this clonotype: Compared with germline, one end of the junction differs, possibly owing to a read error. CDR3 in amino acids: CASSWGQGIYNGQFF. CDR3 nucleotides: TGTGCCAGCAGTTGGGGTCAGGGGATCTACAATGGGCAGTTCTTC. The chain combines TRBV28 with TRBJ2-1; TRBD1 is a possible D gene (6 bases). The CDR3 runs 15 residues. Germline V gene sequence: CDR1 MDHEN, CDR2 SYDVKM.

This clonotype was seen more than once but under ten times. The chain couples TRBV4-3 to TRBJ2-3, with D unclear. The V gene lost 0 bases and the J gene lost 0 bases, with 13 bases spanning the gap. The CDR3 runs 17 residues. CDR1 is LGHNA, CDR2 YSLEER, per germline. The CDR3 spells CASSQDQTLLSTDTQYF. The DNA for the CDR3 is TGCGCCAGCAGCCAAGATCAGACACTTCTGAGCACAGATACGCAGTATTTT.

V and J are TRBV27 and TRBJ2-3; 11 bases map to TRBD2. Trimming cost V 1 base and J 5 bases; bases outside gene matches: 5. The CDR3 covers 16 residues. Germline V gives CDR1 MNHEY, CDR2 SMNVEV (reference sequence). CDR3 sequence (DNA): TGTGCCAGCAGTTTATTGCTAGCGGGGGGAATAGATACGCAGTATTTT. As protein: CASSLLLAGGIDTQYF.

The chain has TRBV18 and TRBJ2-5; D is perhaps TRBD1 (5 bases). Per germline, CDR1 KGHSH and CDR2 LQKENI. This CDR3 spans 17 amino acids. With 5 bases removed from V and 0 bases from J, the gap between germline ends came to 19 bases. The CDR3 protein is CASSTRTDSANQETQYF. In DNA, the CDR3 is TGTGCCAGCTCAACGAGAACCGACAGCGCAAACCAAGAGACCCAGTACTTC.